A single sample gave rise to the 29 T cell receptor beta chains below, sequenced in a study of CD8+ T cells in alopecia areata. cDNA serving as the sequencing template came from extracted, reverse transcribed RNA. This table comes from immunoSEQ multiplex PCR, and its TCRdb copy is limited to in-frame clones, with some not included. Of roughly 100,000 clones in the sample, roughly 50% are singletons; the top ten hold around 10%. Sequenced: CD4+ T cells sorted from blood. The source of these receptors is a human donor in good health.

V and J are TRBV30 and TRBJ1-4; no reliable D call. Germline V gene sequence: CDR1 GTSNPN, CDR2 SVGIG (reference sequence). V lost 0 bases, J lost 10 bases, and 12 bases lay in between. The CDR3 totals 13 residues. In DNA, the CDR3 is TGTGCCTGGAGTGTCGGTAACACTGGAAAACTGTTTTTT. Protein product: CAWSVGNTGKLFF.

This clone has only a few counts. The V gene is TRBV6-6, the J gene TRBJ1-5; weak D call: TRBD1 (6 bases). This CDR3 spans 13 amino acids. Germline V gene lookup returns CDR1 MNHNY and CDR2 SVGAGI (reference sequence). The germline V and J ends were trimmed by 7 bases and 6 bases, with 13 bases remaining between them. The CDR3 is CASIRGFGQPQHF. The CDR3 nucleotides are TGTGCCAGCATAAGGGGGTTCGGTCAGCCCCAGCATTTT.

This clone appeared many times. DNA of the CDR3: TGTGCCAGTACCCCAATGGGCGGAATTAACTATGGCTACACCTTC. This sequence encodes CASTPMGGINYGYTF. The chain has TRBV19 and TRBJ1-2; D is uncertain. Germline loops: CDR1 LNHDA, CDR2 SQIVND (reference sequence). This CDR3 is 15 amino acids long. V dropped 7 bases and J dropped 1 base, with 16 bases sitting between them.

On this clone: Other DNA sequences in the sample encode the same CDR3. J is TRBJ1-5 and V is TRBV30; D not resolved. Deletions cut 0 bases from V and 1 base from J, with 4 bases between. The length of the CDR3 is 13 residues. CDR1 and CDR2 from the germline V gene are GTSNPN and SVGIG (reference sequence). In DNA, the CDR3 is TGTGCCTGGAGTGTGGGCAGCAATCAGCCCCAGCATTTT. Its protein product is CAWSVGSNQPQHF. Full variable domain (outside the CDR3, taken from reference TRBV30 and TRBJ1-5): SQTIHQWPATLVQPVGSPLSLECTVEGTSNPNLYWYRQAAGRGLQLLFYSVGIGQISSEVPQNLSASRPQDRQFILSSKKLLLSDSGFYLCAWSVGSNQPQHFGDGTRLSIL.

The chain combines TRBV5-1 with TRBJ1-1, with D possibly TRBD1 on 5 matching bases. The ends were cut back, 0 bases at V and 0 bases at J, with 6 bases in the middle. This CDR3 is 14 amino acids long. CDR1 is SGHRS and CDR2 is YFSETQ in the germline V gene. In DNA, the CDR3 is TGCGCCAGCAGCTTGGCCAGGGTGAACACTGAAGCTTTCTTT. Amino acid sequence: CASSLARVNTEAFF.

The V call is TRBV27, the J call TRBJ1-2; 8 bases are a match to TRBD1. CDR1 and CDR2 from the germline V gene are MNHEY and SMNVEV (reference sequence). The length of the CDR3 is 16 residues. The trim removed 6 bases at V and 4 bases at J, leaving 13 bases unmatched. In DNA, the CDR3 is TGTGCCAGCAGACGCCCGACAGGGGCGGGGAGCTATGGCTACACCTTC. Protein product: CASRRPTGAGSYGYTF.

The CDR3 spells CASSFRYSDRDTDTQYF. The CDR3, as DNA: TGTGCCAGCAGCTTTCGGTATAGCGACAGGGACACAGATACGCAGTATTTT. The chain joins TRBV5-6 to TRBJ2-3; 7 bases line up with TRBD1. CDR1 and CDR2 from the germline V gene are SGHDT and YYEEEE. The CDR3 runs to 17 residues. Germline trimming cut 2 bases from V and 2 bases from J; bases unmatched to any gene: 11.

The CDR3 sequence: CASSLTPSRETQYF. CDR3 nucleotides: TGTGCCAGCAGCTTAACCCCTAGCAGGGAGACCCAGTACTTC. The chain recombines TRBV7-3 with TRBJ2-5, with a weak D call TRBD2 (5 bases). Trimming removed 0 bases from V and 5 bases from J, with 10 bases in between. The CDR3 length is 14 residues. Germline V gene data show CDR1 as SGHTA and CDR2 as FQGTGA. Complete variable domain (other parts from reference TRBV7-3 and TRBJ2-5): GAGVSQTPSNKVTEKGKYVELRCDPISGHTALYWYRQSLGQGPEFLIYFQGTGAADDSGLPNDRFFAVRPEGSVSTLKIQRTERGDSAVYLCASSLTPSRETQYFGPGTRLLVL.

This clone was found a few times. The J gene is TRBJ2-1, the V gene TRBV29-1; 7 positions agree with TRBD1. Trimming cost V 4 bases and J 4 bases; bases outside gene matches: 10. Per germline, CDR1 SQVTM and CDR2 ANQGSEA. The length of the CDR3 is 15 residues. The chain's CDR3 is CSVVGTAKGYNEQFF. In DNA form, the CDR3 reads TGCAGCGTTGTCGGGACAGCGAAGGGGTACAATGAGCAGTTCTTC.

The rearrangement joins TRBV30 to TRBJ1-4, with TRBD1 as a possible D gene (6 bases). Germline values: CDR1 GTSNPN, CDR2 SVGIG (reference sequence). This CDR3 region has 13 residues. V was clipped by 4 bases and J by 3 bases, with 9 bases between them. CDR3: CAWNGQPNEKLFF. CDR3 coding DNA: TGTGCCTGGAACGGACAGCCTAATGAAAAACTGTTTTTT.

The chain recombines TRBV27 with TRBJ2-1, with a possible D match to TRBD2 (6 bases). CDR3 length equals 15 residues. Trimming shortened V by 4 bases and J by 2 bases, and 12 bases separated the two germline ends. Germline CDR1 is MNHEY and CDR2 is SMNVEV (reference sequence). The CDR3 is CASSSPSSAYNEQFF. The CDR3 DNA follows: TGTGCCAGCAGTTCCCCGTCTAGCGCCTACAATGAGCAGTTCTTC.

The gene calls are TRBV28 and TRBJ2-2; tentatively, D is TRBD2 (5 bases). Germline V gene data show CDR1 as MDHEN and CDR2 as SYDVKM. Deletions cut 6 bases from V and 7 bases from J, with 18 bases between. This CDR3 contains 15 residues. CDR3 protein: CASSSAGGAIGELFF. The CDR3 bases are TGTGCCAGCAGCTCCGCGGGCGGCGCGATCGGGGAGCTGTTTTTT.

The rearrangement uses TRBV29-1 and TRBJ1-2; D not resolved. Germline V gives CDR1 SQVTM, CDR2 ANQGSEA. The ends were cut back, 4 bases at V and 4 bases at J, with 7 bases in the middle. The length of the CDR3 is 11 residues. The CDR3 loop is CSVGGPYGYTF. The CDR3 nucleotides are TGCAGCGTTGGCGGGCCCTATGGCTACACCTTC.

The chain has TRBV7-2 and TRBJ1-6; D possibly corresponds to TRBD1 (6 bases). Trimming took 2 bases from V and 6 from J, leaving 11 bases between them. The CDR3 covers 15 residues. Per germline, CDR1 SGHTA and CDR2 FQGNSA. The CDR3 here is CASSLNWGANSPLHF. CDR3 coding DNA: TGTGCCAGCAGCTTAAATTGGGGGGCTAATTCACCCCTCCACTTT.

The V call is TRBV29-1, the J call TRBJ2-5; D call uncertain. This CDR3 region has 13 residues. V was trimmed by 2 bases and J by 1 base, leaving 8 bases between them. Germline CDR1 reads SQVTM; CDR2 reads ANQGSEA. The CDR3 loop is CSVEWQAQETQYF. In DNA, the CDR3 is TGCAGCGTTGAATGGCAGGCCCAAGAGACCCAGTACTTC.

This sequence joins TRBV15 and TRBJ2-5; D unresolved. This CDR3 has 13 amino acids. CDR1 LNHNV and CDR2 YYDKDF come from the germline V gene (reference sequence). Trimming cost V 3 bases and J 0 bases, with 5 bases left between them. The CDR3 spells CATSSQHQETQYF. The DNA for the CDR3 is TGTGCCACCAGCAGCCAGCACCAAGAGACCCAGTACTTC.

J is TRBJ2-6 and V is TRBV9; a possible D gene is TRBD1 (5 bases). Germline V gene data show CDR1 as SGDLS and CDR2 as YYNGEE. This CDR3 is built from 16 residues. Trimming stripped 2 bases from V and 0 bases from J, with 9 bases between. CDR3 residues: CASSVTAHSGANVLTF. Here the CDR3 DNA reads TGTGCCAGCAGCGTGACAGCGCACTCTGGGGCCAACGTCCTGACTTTC.

This clone was found a few times. This rearrangement joins TRBV30 to TRBJ1-2, with no clear D. V lost 2 bases, J lost 5 bases, and 9 bases lay in between. This CDR3 is 12 amino acids long. Germline V CDR1 and CDR2: GTSNPN, SVGIG (reference sequence). The CDR3 sequence is CAWSITPYGYTF. The CDR3 DNA sequence: TGTGCCTGGAGTATAACACCGTATGGCTACACCTTC.

J is TRBJ1-1 and V is TRBV29-1; TRBD1 is a possible D gene (6 bases). The ends were cut back, 4 bases at V and 7 bases at J, with 13 bases in the middle. The CDR3 is 12 amino acids. Per germline, CDR1 SQVTM and CDR2 ANQGSEA. The CDR3 sequence is CSVGQVSGEAFF. The DNA for the CDR3 is TGCAGCGTTGGACAGGTTAGCGGTGAAGCTTTCTTT.

The chain uses TRBV5-6 and TRBJ1-2; 7 bases align to TRBD1. CDR1 and CDR2 from the germline V gene are SGHDT and YYEEEE. J gave up 8 bases and V 2 bases, and 12 bases lay outside the gene matches. The CDR3 is made up of 15 amino acids. The CDR3 DNA sequence: TGTGCCAGCAGCTTCCTGGACAGGCCTTTATCGGGCTACACCTTC. Translating gives CASSFLDRPLSGYTF. Full variable domain (remainder filled in from reference TRBV5-6 and TRBJ1-2): DAGVTQSPTHLIKTRGQQVTLRCSPKSGHDTVSWYQQALGQGPQFIFQYYEEEERQRGNFPDRFSGHQFPNYSSELNVNALLLGDSALYLCASSFLDRPLSGYTFGSGTRLTVV.

This chain connects TRBV7-9 to TRBJ2-5; either TRBD1 or TRBD2 may supply D (5 bases each). CDR3 length: 15 amino acids. V lost 6 bases, J lost 5 bases, and 19 bases lay in between. Germline V gene data show CDR1 as SEHNR and CDR2 as FQNEAQ (reference sequence). This CDR3 reads CASRQSRNGAETQYF. For the CDR3, the DNA is TGTGCCAGCAGGCAAAGCCGTAACGGGGCGGAGACCCAGTACTTC. The full variable domain, in which reference TRBV7-9 and TRBJ2-5 provide the parts outside the CDR3, is DTGVSQNPRHKITKRGQNVTFRCDPISEHNRLYWYRQTLGQGPEFLTYFQNEAQLEKSRLLSDRFSAERPKGSFSTLEIQRTEQGDSAMYLCASRQSRNGAETQYFGPGTRLLVL.

The chain joins TRBV2 to TRBJ2-5; TRBD2 is a possible D gene (6 bases). The length of the CDR3 is 11 residues. CDR1 and CDR2 from the germline V gene are SNHLY and FYNNEI. Deletions cut 7 bases from V and 5 bases from J, with 8 bases between. CDR3 amino acids: CASKGRETQYF. The CDR3 DNA reads as TGTGCCAGCAAGGGGAGGGAGACCCAGTACTTC.

V gene TRBV5-1 combines with J gene TRBJ2-7; D not certain. This CDR3 has 13 residues. Trimming shortened V by 4 bases and J by 3 bases, and 11 bases separated the two germline ends. The germline V gene encodes CDR1 SGHRS and CDR2 YFSETQ. CDR3 in DNA: TGCGCCAGCAGCGTAGGGTTGAACTACGAGCAGTACTTC. This translates into CASSVGLNYEQYF.

With regard to this clone: This same CDR3 is encoded by further DNA sequences in the sample. The chain recombines TRBV5-6 with TRBJ2-5; 8 nucleotides align to TRBD1. Germline assignment: CDR1 SGHDT and CDR2 YYEEEE. J gave up 5 bases and V 1 base, and 4 bases lay outside the gene matches. This CDR3 is built from 14 residues. The CDR3 loop reads CASSLQGALETQYF. In DNA, the CDR3 is TGTGCCAGCAGCTTGCAGGGGGCCCTTGAGACCCAGTACTTC. Variable domain in full (rest from reference TRBV5-6 and TRBJ2-5): DAGVTQSPTHLIKTRGQQVTLRCSPKSGHDTVSWYQQALGQGPQFIFQYYEEEERQRGNFPDRFSGHQFPNYSSELNVNALLLGDSALYLCASSLQGALETQYFGPGTRLLVL.

The genes are TRBV18 and TRBJ1-2, with TRBD1 matching 9 bases. This CDR3 has 13 residues. V lost 3 bases, J lost 7 bases, and 3 bases stayed unmatched. The germline V gene encodes CDR1 KGHSH and CDR2 LQKENI. CDR3 region: CASSPETGGGYTF. As DNA, the CDR3 is TGTGCCAGCTCACCGGAGACAGGGGGTGGCTACACCTTC.

The chain uses TRBV6-5 and TRBJ1-1; D might be TRBD1 (6 bases). Deletions cut 7 bases from V and 0 bases from J, with 15 bases between. The CDR3 is made up of 15 amino acids. Germline lookup yields CDR1 MNHEY and CDR2 SVGAGI. CDR3 amino acids: CASKKGGGLNTEAFF. CDR3 DNA sequence: TGTGCCAGCAAAAAGGGGGGGGGATTGAACACTGAAGCTTTCTTT.

The V and J genes are TRBV19 and TRBJ2-5; possible D gene TRBD1, 5 bases. Germline V gene data show CDR1 as LNHDA and CDR2 as SQIVND (reference sequence). The CDR3 is 13 amino acids. V dropped 6 bases and J dropped 4 bases, with 12 bases sitting between them. The CDR3 spells CASSSYTGETQYF. CDR3 bases: TGTGCCAGTAGCTCCTACACAGGAGAGACCCAGTACTTC. The full variable domain, completed using reference TRBV19 and TRBJ2-5, is DGGITQSPKYLFRKEGQNVTLSCEQNLNHDAMYWYRQDPGQGLRLIYYSQIVNDFQKGDIAEGYSVSREKKESFPLTVTSAQKNPTAFYLCASSSYTGETQYFGPGTRLLVL.

This chain joins TRBV30 and TRBJ1-1, with D hard to call. V lost 4 bases and J 5 bases, leaving 14 bases between the germline ends. This CDR3 has 13 amino acids. Per the germline V gene, CDR1 is GTSNPN and CDR2 is SVGIG (reference sequence). CDR3 DNA: TGTGCCTGGACAGCTAGTGGGAATACTGAAGCTTTCTTT. Protein product: CAWTASGNTEAFF.

This chain uses TRBV7-2 with TRBJ2-3; 14 positions agree with TRBD2. The CDR3 loop spans 16 amino acids. V was pared by 5 bases and J by 2 bases, with 3 bases of the junction left unmatched. Looked up from germline, CDR1 is SGHTA and CDR2 is FQGNSA. CDR3 sequence reads: CASSPGLAGATDTQYF. The DNA for the CDR3 is TGTGCCAGCAGCCCGGGACTAGCGGGGGCCACAGATACGCAGTATTTT. Complete variable domain (other parts from reference TRBV7-2 and TRBJ2-3): GAGVSQSPSNKVTEKGKDVELRCDPISGHTALYWYRQSLGQGLEFLIYFQGNSAPDKSGLPSDRFSAERTGGSVSTLTIQRTQQEDSAVYLCASSPGLAGATDTQYFGPGTRLTVL.